The T cell receptor beta chain under discussion was sequenced for a study of T cells of healthy individuals. There are a few counts of this clonotype. TCRdb processed the 5' RACE reads anew with MiXCR; each CDR3 protein has one entry. The sample lists about 100,000 distinct CDR3 sequences, approximately 15% seen once, with more than 5.5% in the top ten. There are 17 residues in the CDR3. Looked up from germline, CDR1 is MGHRA and CDR2 is YSYEKL. Unmatched junction bases numbered 10, after V lost 1 base and J lost 6 bases. The chain uses TRBV4-1 and TRBJ2-1, with 9 bases lining up with TRBD1. The clonotype was recovered from a human donor in good health. The CDR3 region is CASSQGRQGGKSNEQFF. CDR3 coding DNA: TGCGCCAGCAGCCAAGGCCGACAGGGGGGAAAATCCAATGAGCAGTTCTTC.